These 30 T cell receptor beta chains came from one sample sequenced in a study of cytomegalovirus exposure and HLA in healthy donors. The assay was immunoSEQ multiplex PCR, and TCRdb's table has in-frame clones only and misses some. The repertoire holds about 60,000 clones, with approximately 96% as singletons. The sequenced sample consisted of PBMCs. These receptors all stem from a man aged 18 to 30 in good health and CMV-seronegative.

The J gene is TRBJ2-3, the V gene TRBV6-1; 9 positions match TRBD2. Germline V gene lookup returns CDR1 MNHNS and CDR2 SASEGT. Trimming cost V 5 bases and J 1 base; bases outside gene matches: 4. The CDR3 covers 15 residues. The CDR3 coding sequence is TGTGCCAGCAGTCAAATAGCGGGGGGCACAGATACGCAGTATTTT. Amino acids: CASSQIAGGTDTQYF.

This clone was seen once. The CDR3 DNA is TGCGCCAGCAGCTTGGAGGGCAGGGGGCGCTTAGATACCATTCAGTACTTC. This encodes CASSLEGRGRLDTIQYF. The V and J genes are TRBV5-1 and TRBJ2-4, with 8 nucleotides matching TRBD1. The J segment lost 9 bases and the V segment lost 0 bases, leaving 14 bases of the junction unmatched. CDR1 is SGHRS and CDR2 is YFSETQ in the germline V gene. This CDR3 contains 17 residues. Combining the CDR3 with reference TRBV5-1 and TRBJ2-4 gives the whole variable domain KAGVTQTPRYLIKTRGQQVTLSCSPISGHRSVSWYQQTPGQGLQFLFEYFSETQRNKGNFPGRFSGRQFSNSRSEMNVSTLELGDSALYLCASSLEGRGRLDTIQYFGAGTRLSVL.

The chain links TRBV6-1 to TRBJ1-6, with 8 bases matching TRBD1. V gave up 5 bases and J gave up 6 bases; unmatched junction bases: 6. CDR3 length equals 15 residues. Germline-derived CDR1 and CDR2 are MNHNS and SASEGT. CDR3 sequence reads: CASSLHRGINSPLHF. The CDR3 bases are TGTGCCAGCAGTCTACACAGGGGGATTAATTCACCCCTCCACTTT.

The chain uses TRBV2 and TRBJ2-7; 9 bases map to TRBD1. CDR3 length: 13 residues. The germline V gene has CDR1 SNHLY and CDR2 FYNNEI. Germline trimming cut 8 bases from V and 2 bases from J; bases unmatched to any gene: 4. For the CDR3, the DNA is TGTGCCAGCGGGACAGGGTCCACCTACGAGCAGTACTTC. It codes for CASGTGSTYEQYF.

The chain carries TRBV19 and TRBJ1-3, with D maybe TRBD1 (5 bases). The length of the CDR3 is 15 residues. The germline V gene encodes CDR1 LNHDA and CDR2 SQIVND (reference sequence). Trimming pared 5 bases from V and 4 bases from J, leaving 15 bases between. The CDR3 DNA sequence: TGTGCCAGTAGTCCTCTGGGGGGTTCCGGAAACACCATATATTTT. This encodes CASSPLGGSGNTIYF.

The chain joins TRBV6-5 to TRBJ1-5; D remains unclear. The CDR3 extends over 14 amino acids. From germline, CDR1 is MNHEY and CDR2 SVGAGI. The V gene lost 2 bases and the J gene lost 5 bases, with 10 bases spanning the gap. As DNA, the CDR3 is TGTGCCAGCAGTTACCTGGGTCGGGATCAGCCCCAGCATTTT. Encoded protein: CASSYLGRDQPQHF.

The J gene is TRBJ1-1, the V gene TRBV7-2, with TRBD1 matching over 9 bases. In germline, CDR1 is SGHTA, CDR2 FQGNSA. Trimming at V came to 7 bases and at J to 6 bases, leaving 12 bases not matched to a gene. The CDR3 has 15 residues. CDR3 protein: CASIPGTGFFAEAFF. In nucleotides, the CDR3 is TGTGCCAGCATACCGGGGACAGGGTTTTTCGCTGAAGCTTTCTTT.

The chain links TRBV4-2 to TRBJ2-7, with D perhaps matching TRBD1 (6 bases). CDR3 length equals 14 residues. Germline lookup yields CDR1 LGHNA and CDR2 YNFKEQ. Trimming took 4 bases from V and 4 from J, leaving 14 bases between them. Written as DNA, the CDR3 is TGTGCCAGCAGCCGATCGGGACAAAGTTACGAGCAGTACTTC. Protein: CASSRSGQSYEQYF.

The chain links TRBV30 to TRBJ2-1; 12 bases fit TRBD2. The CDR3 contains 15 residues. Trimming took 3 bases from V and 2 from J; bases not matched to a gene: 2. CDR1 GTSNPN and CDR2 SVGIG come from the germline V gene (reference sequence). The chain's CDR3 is CAWSRLAGAYNEQFF. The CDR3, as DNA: TGTGCCTGGAGCCGACTAGCGGGAGCCTACAATGAGCAGTTCTTC.

The CDR3 protein is CASSAVPDRRSYNEQFF. The CDR3 region has the DNA TGTGCCAGCAGCGCCGTACCGGACAGGCGGTCCTACAATGAGCAGTTCTTC. The chain recombines TRBV9 with TRBJ2-1; 7 bases map to TRBD1. The V segment lost 3 bases and the J segment 1 base; nucleotides outside the gene matches: 10. CDR1 SGDLS and CDR2 YYNGEE come from the germline V gene. The CDR3 runs to 17 residues.

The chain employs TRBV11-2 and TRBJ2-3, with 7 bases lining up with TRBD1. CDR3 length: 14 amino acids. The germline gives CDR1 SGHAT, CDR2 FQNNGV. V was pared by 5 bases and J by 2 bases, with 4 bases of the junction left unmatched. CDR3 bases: TGTGCCAGCAGCCTGGACAGGCTCACAGATACGCAGTATTTT. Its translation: CASSLDRLTDTQYF.

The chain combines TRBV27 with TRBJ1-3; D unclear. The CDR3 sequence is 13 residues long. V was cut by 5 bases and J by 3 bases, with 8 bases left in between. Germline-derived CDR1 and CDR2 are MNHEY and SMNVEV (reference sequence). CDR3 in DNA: TGTGCCAGCAGTACCCACAGTGGAAACACCATATATTTT. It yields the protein CASSTHSGNTIYF.

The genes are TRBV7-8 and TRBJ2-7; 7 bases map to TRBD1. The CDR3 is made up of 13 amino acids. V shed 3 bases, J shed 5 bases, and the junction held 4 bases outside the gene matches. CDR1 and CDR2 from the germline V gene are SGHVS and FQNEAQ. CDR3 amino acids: CASSFRGIDEQYF. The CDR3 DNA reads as TGTGCCAGCAGCTTCAGGGGGATTGACGAGCAGTACTTC. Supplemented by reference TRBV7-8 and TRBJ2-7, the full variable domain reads GAGVSQSPRYKVAKRGQDVALRCDPISGHVSLFWYQQALGQGPEFLTYFQNEAQLDKSGLPSDRFFAERPEGSVSTLKIQRTQQEDSAVYLCASSFRGIDEQYFGPGTRLTVT.

CDR3 sequence: CASSSAACDEQYF. The CDR3 coding sequence is TGTGCCAGCAGCTCCGCGGCCTGCGACGAGCAGTACTTC. The chain has TRBV7-3 and TRBJ2-7; D uncertain. From germline, CDR1 is SGHTA and CDR2 FQGTGA. The CDR3 consists of 13 residues. V dropped 4 bases and J dropped 5 bases, with 12 bases sitting between them. Looking up the rest from reference TRBV7-3 and TRBJ2-7 gives the full variable domain: GAGVSQTPSNKVTEKGKYVELRCDPISGHTALYWYRQSLGQGPEFLIYFQGTGAADDSGLPNDRFFAVRPEGSVSTLKIQRTERGDSAVYLCASSSAACDEQYFGPGTRLTVT.

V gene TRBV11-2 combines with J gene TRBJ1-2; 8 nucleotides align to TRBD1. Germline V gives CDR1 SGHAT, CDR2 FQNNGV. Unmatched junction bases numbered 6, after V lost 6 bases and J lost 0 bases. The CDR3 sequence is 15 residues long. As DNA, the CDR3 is TGTGCCAGCAGGCGTCCGGGACAGGCTAACTATGGCTACACCTTC. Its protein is CASRRPGQANYGYTF.

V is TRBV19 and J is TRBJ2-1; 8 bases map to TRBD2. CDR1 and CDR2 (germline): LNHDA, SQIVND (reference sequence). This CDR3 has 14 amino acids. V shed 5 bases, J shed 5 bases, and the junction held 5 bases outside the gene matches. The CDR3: CASSWLAGDNEQFF. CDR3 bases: TGTGCCAGTAGTTGGCTAGCGGGCGACAATGAGCAGTTCTTC. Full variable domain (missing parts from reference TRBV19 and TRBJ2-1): DGGITQSPKYLFRKEGQNVTLSCEQNLNHDAMYWYRQDPGQGLRLIYYSQIVNDFQKGDIAEGYSVSREKKESFPLTVTSAQKNPTAFYLCASSWLAGDNEQFFGPGTRLTVL.

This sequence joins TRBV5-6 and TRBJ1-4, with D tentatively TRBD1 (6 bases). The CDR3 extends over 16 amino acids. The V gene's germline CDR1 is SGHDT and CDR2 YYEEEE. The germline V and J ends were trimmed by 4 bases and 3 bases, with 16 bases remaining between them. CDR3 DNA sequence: TGTGCCAGCAGCCTTGTACAGGGAATGGCTAATGAAAAACTGTTTTTT. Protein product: CASSLVQGMANEKLFF.

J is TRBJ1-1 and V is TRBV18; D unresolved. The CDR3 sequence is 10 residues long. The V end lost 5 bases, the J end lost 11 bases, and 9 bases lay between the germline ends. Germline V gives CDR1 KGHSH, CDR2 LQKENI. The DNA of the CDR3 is TGTGCCAGCTCATCGGGAGCGGCTTTCTTT. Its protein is CASSSGAAFF. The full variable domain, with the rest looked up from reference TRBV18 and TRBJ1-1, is NAGVMQNPRHLVRRRGQEARLRCSPMKGHSHVYWYRQLPEEGLKFMVYLQKENIIDESGMPKERFSAEFPKEGPSILRIQQVVRGDSAAYFCASSSGAAFFGQGTRLTVV.

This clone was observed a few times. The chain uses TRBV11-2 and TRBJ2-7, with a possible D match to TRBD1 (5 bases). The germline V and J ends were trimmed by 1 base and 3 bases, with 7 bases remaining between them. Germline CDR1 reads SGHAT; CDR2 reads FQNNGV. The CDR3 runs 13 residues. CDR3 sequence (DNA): TGTGCCAGCAGCTTAGCTCAGGGCTACGAGCAGTACTTC. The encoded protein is CASSLAQGYEQYF.

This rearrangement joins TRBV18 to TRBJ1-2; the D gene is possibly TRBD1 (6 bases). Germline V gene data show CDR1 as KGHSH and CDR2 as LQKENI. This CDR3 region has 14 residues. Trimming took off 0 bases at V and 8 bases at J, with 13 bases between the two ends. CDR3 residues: CASSPPSKGEGYTF. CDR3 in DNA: TGTGCCAGCTCACCACCGAGTAAGGGGGAAGGCTACACCTTC.

Here the CDR3 reads CASSPRTNTGELFF. The CDR3 bases are TGCGCCAGCAGCCCCAGAACGAACACCGGGGAGCTGTTTTTT. The V gene is TRBV5-1, the J gene TRBJ2-2; no firm D call. Germline lookup yields CDR1 SGHRS and CDR2 YFSETQ. V was cut by 4 bases and J by 0 bases, with 7 bases left in between. The CDR3 length is 14 residues.

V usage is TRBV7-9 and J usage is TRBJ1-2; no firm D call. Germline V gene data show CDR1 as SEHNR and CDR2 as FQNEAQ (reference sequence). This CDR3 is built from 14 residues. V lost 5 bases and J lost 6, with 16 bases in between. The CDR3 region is CASSPSRHVDGYTF. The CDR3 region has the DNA TGTGCCAGCAGCCCTTCTAGGCATGTGGATGGCTACACCTTC.

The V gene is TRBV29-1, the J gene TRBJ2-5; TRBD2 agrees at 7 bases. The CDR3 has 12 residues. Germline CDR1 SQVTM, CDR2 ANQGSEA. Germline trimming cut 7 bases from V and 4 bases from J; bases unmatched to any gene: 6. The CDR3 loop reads CSEKIAGETQYF. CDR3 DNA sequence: TGCAGCGAGAAAATAGCGGGAGAGACCCAGTACTTC.

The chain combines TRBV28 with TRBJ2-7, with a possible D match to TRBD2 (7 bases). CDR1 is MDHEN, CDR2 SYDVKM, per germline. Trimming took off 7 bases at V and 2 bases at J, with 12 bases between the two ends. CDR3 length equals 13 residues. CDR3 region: CASIGGGAYEQYF. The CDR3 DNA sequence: TGTGCCAGCATTGGGGGGGGCGCCTACGAGCAGTACTTC.

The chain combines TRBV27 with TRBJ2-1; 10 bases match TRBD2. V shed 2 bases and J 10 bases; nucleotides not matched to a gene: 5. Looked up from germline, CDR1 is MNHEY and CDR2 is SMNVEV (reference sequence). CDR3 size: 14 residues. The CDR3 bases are TGTGCCAGCAGTTTAGCTAGCGGGAGCCCCGAGCAGTTCTTC. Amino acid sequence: CASSLASGSPEQFF.

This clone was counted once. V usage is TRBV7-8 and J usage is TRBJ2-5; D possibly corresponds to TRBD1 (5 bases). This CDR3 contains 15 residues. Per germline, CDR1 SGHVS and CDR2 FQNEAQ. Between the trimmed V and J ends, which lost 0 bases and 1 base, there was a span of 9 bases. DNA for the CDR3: TGTGCCAGCAGCTTAGCCTGGCAGGGCCAAGAGACCCAGTACTTC. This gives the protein CASSLAWQGQETQYF.

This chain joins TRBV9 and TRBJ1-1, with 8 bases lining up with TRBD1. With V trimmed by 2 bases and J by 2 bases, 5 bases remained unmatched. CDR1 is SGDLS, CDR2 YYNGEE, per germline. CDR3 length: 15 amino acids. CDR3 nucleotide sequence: TGTGCCAGCAGCGTTCGACAGGGGAAAAACACTGAAGCTTTCTTT. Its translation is CASSVRQGKNTEAFF.

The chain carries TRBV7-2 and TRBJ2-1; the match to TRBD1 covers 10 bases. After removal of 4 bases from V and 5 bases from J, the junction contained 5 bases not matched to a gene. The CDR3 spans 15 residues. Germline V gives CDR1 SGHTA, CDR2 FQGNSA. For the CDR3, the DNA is TGTGCCAGCAGCTCATGGACAGGGGGTAACAATGAGCAGTTCTTC. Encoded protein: CASSSWTGGNNEQFF.

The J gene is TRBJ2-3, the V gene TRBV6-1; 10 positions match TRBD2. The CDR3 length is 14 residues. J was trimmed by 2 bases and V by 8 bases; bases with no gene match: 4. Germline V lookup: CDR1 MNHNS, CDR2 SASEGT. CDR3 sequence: CASQLAGYTDTQYF. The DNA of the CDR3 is TGTGCCAGCCAACTAGCGGGATACACAGATACGCAGTATTTT.

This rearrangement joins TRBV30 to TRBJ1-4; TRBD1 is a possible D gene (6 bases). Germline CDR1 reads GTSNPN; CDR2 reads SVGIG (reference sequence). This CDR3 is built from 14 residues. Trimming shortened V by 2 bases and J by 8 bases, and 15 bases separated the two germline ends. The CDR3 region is CAWSSTGRGEKLFF. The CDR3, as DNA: TGTGCCTGGAGTTCGACAGGAAGAGGGGAAAAACTGTTTTTT. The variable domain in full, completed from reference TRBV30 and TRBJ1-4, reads SQTIHQWPATLVQPVGSPLSLECTVEGTSNPNLYWYRQAAGRGLQLLFYSVGIGQISSEVPQNLSASRPQDRQFILSSKKLLLSDSGFYLCAWSSTGRGEKLFFGSGTQLSVL.